This is a list of T cell receptor beta chains from one sample in a study of T cell clones after liver transplantation. Profiled with immunoSEQ multiplex PCR; TCRdb holds only in-frame clones, not every one. The data contain about 11,000 clones, 60% to 85% of them seen just once; the ten biggest clones take up 24%. The specimen comprised CD4+ T cells from blood, sampled nearly 33 months after liver transplant. All receptors come from a human patient who received a liver transplant. Some T cells may have come from the graft donor. The CDR3 runs from the conserved cysteine through the conserved F or W. The D gene is left open where the match is weak. Expanded clones get a size class; other rows say once, few or many, or leave the size out.

>NA|TRBJ2-1|TRBD2|TRBV2
TGTGCCAGCATTCCGGGACTAGCGGGAGACGACAATGAGCAGTTCTTC
CASIPGLAGDDNEQFF
>NA|TRBJ2-4|NA|TRBV4-1
TGCGCCAGCAGCCAAGACCCAGTGGGCCAAAACATTCAGTACTTC
CASSQDPVGQNIQYF
>NA|TRBJ1-4|NA|TRBV7-2
TGTGCCAGCAGCTTGGTTCCGGACGGGAATGAAAAACTGTTTTTT
CASSLVPDGNEKLFF
>NA|TRBJ2-3|TRBD2|TRBV7-9
TGTGCCAGCAGCGGGGGACTAGCGGGAGTGGGACTAGGCACAGATACGCAGTATTTT
CASSGGLAGVGLGTDTQYF
>NA|TRBJ2-1|TRBD2|TRBV7-9
TGTGCCAGCAGCTTCCCGACTAGCGGGCACACCTACAATGAGCAGTTCTTC
CASSFPTSGHTYNEQFF
>few|TRBJ1-2|NA|TRBV6-1
TGTGCCAGCAGAATGGGCGGCTACACCTTC
CASRMGGYTF
>NA|TRBJ1-1|NA|TRBV2
TGTGCCAGCTGTAGGAGCCCACAGAACACTGAAGCTTTCTTT
CASCRSPQNTEAFF
>few|TRBJ1-5|TRBD1|TRBV6-5
TGTGCCAGCAGGAGGACAGGCCGCAATCAGCCCCAGCATTTT
CASRRTGRNQPQHF
>NA|TRBJ2-2|NA|TRBV21-1
TGTGCCAGCAGCAAAGGGAGGGGGAACACCGGGGAGCTGTTTTTT
CASSKGRGNTGELFF
>NA|TRBJ2-2|NA|TRBV18
TGTGCCAGCTTCGACAGTTTTTTAGTATTCCGGGAGCTGTTTTTT
CASFDSFLVFRELFF
>medium-sized|TRBJ2-1|TRBD1|TRBV27
TGTGCCAGCAAGCCCCCGGGACAGGGGCCACACAATGAGCAGTTCTTC
CASKPPGQGPHNEQFF
>NA|TRBJ1-1|TRBD1|TRBV27
TGTGCCAGCAGTTCGGACAGGGACACTGAAGCTTTCTTT
CASSSDRDTEAFF
>NA|TRBJ1-1|NA|TRBV6-5
TGTGCCAGCAGCCTCGGGACTGAAGCTTTCTTT
CASSLGTEAFF
>NA|TRBJ1-5|NA|TRBV15
TGTGCCACCAGCCAAACCTCGGAGCCCCAGCATTTT
CATSQTSEPQHF
>medium-sized|TRBJ1-5|TRBD1|TRBV27
TGTGCCAGCAGTGAGCTAGGGACAGGATTAATAGGGAGCAATCAGCCCCAGCATTTT
CASSELGTGLIGSNQPQHF
>few|TRBJ1-2|NA|TRBV7-9
TGTGCCAGCAGATATGACAGTGTGCGGGGTGGCTACACCTTC
CASRYDSVRGGYTF
>NA|TRBJ2-1|TRBD2|TRBV19
TGTGCCAGTAGTTCAGAGGGACTAGCGGGATCATACAATGAGCAGTTCTTC
CASSSEGLAGSYNEQFF
>NA|TRBJ2-7|NA|TRBV7-9
TGTGCCAGCAGCTTAAACAACTACGAGCAGTACTTC
CASSLNNYEQYF
>NA|TRBJ1-1|NA|TRBV6-5
TGTGCCAGCAGTTACGGTGAGAACACTGAAGCTTTCTTT
CASSYGENTEAFF
>NA|TRBJ2-1|NA|TRBV27
TGTGCCAGCAGTTTATCCCTCGCAGGCTCCTACAATGAGCAGTTCTTC
CASSLSLAGSYNEQFF
>medium-sized|TRBJ2-5|TRBD2|TRBV15
TGTGCCACCAGCAGAAGGGGACTAGCGGGAGGGCCTAAGACCCAGTACTTC
CATSRRGLAGGPKTQYF
>NA|TRBJ2-1|NA|TRBV19
TGTGCCAGTAGTATTCGGGGAGGTCTGGGGACAGTCGGAATCGGTGAGCAGTTCTTC
CASSIRGGLGTVGIGEQFF
>NA|TRBJ2-2|TRBD2|TRBV4-1
TGCGCCAGCAGCCCGGGACTAGACACCGGGGAGCTGTTTTTT
CASSPGLDTGELFF
>NA|TRBJ1-2|NA|TRBV11-2
TGTGCCAGCAGCTTAGGGACAGACTATGGCTACACCTTC
CASSLGTDYGYTF
>NA|TRBJ2-3|TRBD1|TRBV5-4
TGTGCCAGCAGCTTGTTAGGACAGGGGATCGATACGCAGTATTTT
CASSLLGQGIDTQYF
>NA|TRBJ1-1|NA|TRBV10-3
TGTGCCATCAGCGCTGGGGGAGGGGTGATCGAAGCTTTCTTT
CAISAGGGVIEAFF